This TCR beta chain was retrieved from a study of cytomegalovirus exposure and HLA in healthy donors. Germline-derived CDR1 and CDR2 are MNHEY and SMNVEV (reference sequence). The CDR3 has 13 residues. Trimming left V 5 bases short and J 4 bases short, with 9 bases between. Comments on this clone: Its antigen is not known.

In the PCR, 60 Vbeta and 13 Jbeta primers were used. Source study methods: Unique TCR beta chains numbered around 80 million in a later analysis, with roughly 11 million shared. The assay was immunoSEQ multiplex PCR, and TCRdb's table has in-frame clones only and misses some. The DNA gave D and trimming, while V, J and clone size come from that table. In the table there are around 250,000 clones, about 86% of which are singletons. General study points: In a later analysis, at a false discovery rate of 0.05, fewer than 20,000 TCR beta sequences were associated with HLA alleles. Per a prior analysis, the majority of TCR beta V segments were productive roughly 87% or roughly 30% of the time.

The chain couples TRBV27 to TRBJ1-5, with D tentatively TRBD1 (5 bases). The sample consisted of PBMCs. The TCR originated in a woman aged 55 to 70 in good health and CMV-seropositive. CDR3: CASSTPGNQPQHF. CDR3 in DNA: TGTGCCAGCAGTACCCCAGGGAATCAGCCCCAGCATTTT.